This T cell receptor beta chain was obtained from a study of blood T cell repertoires in COVID-19 (dated by TCRdb to the early 2020s). For the wider study: Samples from collaborators originated in the United States, Italy and Spain and spanned both the acute and convalescent phases of COVID-19. The material from the prospective study consisted of cDNA or gDNA derived from T cells, B-cell-depleted T cells, or PBMCs. The dataset comprised deeply sampled blood TCRbeta repertoires from subjects exposed to, actively infected with, or recovered from COVID-19. A freely available public database, intended as a resource for researchers studying the immune response to SARS-CoV-2, is where the repertoires were released. Samples came from the ongoing ImmuneRACE study (first 160 participants) plus 1,254 subjects from 6 global collaborators. A de-identified subject ID, COVID-19 status, age in years and sex were almost always included in the sample metadata. HLA class I and class II types, where available, came from metadata supplied by the sample provider rather than from assay-based typing. What the work shows at the level of the full study, not this receptor alone: How much clinical and demographic metadata was included differed by source and by participant, and the metadata was provided uncurated.

Inclusive of the bounding cysteine and phenylalanine, the CDR3 is 16 residues long. Only the CDR3 portion is preserved as DNA: 48 bases, with reading frame beginning at the first base. Trimming takes 2 bases from V and 3 bases from J, and the germline ends sit 15 bases apart. Per the germline V gene, SGHDT is the CDR1 and YYEEEE is the CDR2. One collaborating source in Seattle enrolled patients while the patients were actively infected and followed the patients over time throughout the course of disease. Each collaborating institution followed its own protocols to collect whole blood in K2EDTA tubes. For TCRbeta analysis, collaborator samples were shipped as frozen whole blood, as isolated PBMCs, or as DNA extracted from either sample type. TCRbeta CDR3 regions were amplified from genomic DNA using the immunoSEQ Assay, a bias-controlled multiplex PCR. The source study handled its data this way. The number of nucleated cells in each sample was estimated by amplification of reference gene primers within the assay. To quantify the absolute abundance of each unique TCRbeta CDR3 rearrangement, sequence reads were collapsed and filtered. For each sample, productive Simpson clonality was calculated as the square root of Simpson's diversity index over productive rearrangements. The clones in this table, taken by TCRdb from immuneACCESS, are in-frame only. Not every clone is retained; where verified, under half of the shortfall comes from an unresolved V gene, and the cause of the rest is unknown. V, J and clone size derive from that table, while D and trimming were established from the DNA sequence. The sample profile shows approximately 330,000 clones; roughly 89% of them were found once. The ten top clones hold roughly 8.9% of the sample.

This clone was picked up a small number of times. There is no known antigen for this receptor. Qualities for individual bases were not recorded, and no much larger clone is one base off. The chain uses TRBV5-6 and TRBJ2-1, and possibly TRBD1, on 5 matching bases. The sequence derives from a man younger than 40 with COVID-19, enrolled during active disease. Sequenced input: peripheral blood. The nucleotide sequence is TGTGCCAGCAGCTTCTCATTGACAGCCTTCTACAATGAGCAGTTCTTC. The encoded protein is CASSFSLTAFYNEQFF.